This T cell receptor beta chain came from a study of CD8+CD57+ T cells in acquired aplastic anemia. Profiling of TCR beta VDJ combinations and CDR3 sequences used genomic DNA as template. MiXCR, applied by TCRdb to the reads, yields one record per CDR3 protein. The table records about 71,000 distinct CDR3 sequences, under 65% of them present only once. This CDR3 is 12 amino acids long. V lost 6 bases and J lost 5; bases outside the gene matches: 6. From germline, CDR1 is DFQATT and CDR2 SNEGSKA (reference sequence). The sequence derives from a human donor in good health, serving as a control. This chain joins TRBV20-1 and TRBJ2-5; 7 positions match TRBD1. Specimen: sorted CD4+, CD8+, or CD8+CD57+ T cells (not recorded which) from PBMCs. The CDR3 DNA follows: TGCAGTGCAGCAGGGGGTAGGGAGACCCAGTACTTC. This encodes CSAAGGRETQYF.